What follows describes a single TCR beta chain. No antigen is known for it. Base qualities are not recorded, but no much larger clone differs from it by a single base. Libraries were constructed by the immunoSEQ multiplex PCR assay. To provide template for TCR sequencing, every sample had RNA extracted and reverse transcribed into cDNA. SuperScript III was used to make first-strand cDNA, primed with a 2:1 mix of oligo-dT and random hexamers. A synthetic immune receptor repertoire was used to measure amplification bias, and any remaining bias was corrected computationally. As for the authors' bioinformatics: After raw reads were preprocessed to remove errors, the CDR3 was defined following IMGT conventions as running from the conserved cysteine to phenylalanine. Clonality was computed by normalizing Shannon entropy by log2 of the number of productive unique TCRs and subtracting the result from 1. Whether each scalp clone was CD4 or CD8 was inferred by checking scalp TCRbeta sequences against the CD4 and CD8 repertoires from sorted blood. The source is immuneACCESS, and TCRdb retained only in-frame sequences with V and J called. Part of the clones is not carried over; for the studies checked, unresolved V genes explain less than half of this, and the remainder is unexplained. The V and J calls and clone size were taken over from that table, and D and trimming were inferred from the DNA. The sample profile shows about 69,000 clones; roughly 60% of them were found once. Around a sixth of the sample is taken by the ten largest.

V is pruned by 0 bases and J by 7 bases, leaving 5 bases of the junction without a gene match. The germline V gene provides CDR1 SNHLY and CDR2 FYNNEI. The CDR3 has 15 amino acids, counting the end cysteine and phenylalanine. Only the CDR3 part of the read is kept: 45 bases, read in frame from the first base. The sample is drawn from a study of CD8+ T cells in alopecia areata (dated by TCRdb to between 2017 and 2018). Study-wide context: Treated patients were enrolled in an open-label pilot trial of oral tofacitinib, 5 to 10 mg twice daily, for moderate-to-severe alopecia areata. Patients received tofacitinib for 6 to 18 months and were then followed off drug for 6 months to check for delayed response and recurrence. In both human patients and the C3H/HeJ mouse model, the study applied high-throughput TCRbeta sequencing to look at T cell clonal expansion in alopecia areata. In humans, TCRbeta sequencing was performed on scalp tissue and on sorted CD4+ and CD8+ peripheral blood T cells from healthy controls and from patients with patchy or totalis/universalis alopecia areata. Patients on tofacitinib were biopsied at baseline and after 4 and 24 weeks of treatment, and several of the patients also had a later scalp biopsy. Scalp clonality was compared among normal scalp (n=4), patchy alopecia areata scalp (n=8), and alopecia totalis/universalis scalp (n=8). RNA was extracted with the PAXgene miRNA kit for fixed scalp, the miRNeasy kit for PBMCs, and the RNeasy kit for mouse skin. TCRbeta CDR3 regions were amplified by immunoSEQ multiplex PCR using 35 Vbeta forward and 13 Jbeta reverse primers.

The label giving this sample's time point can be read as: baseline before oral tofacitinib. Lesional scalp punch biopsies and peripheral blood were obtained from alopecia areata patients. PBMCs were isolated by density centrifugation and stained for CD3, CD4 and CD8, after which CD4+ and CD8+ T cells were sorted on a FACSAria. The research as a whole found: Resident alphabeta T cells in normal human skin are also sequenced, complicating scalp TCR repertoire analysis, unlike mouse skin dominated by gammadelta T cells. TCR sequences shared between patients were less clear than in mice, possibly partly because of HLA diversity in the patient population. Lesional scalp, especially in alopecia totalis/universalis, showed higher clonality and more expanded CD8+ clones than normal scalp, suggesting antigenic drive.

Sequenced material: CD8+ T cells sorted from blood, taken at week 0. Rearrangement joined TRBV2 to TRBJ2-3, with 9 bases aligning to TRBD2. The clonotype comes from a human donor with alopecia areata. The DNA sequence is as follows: TGTGCCAGCAGTGAAGCGCGGGGGGGTTTAAATACGCAGTATTTT. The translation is CASSEARGGLNTQYF. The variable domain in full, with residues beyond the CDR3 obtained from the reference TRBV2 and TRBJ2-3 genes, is EPEVTQTPSHQVTQMGQEVILRCVPISNHLYFYWYRQILGQKVEFLVSFYNNEISEKSEIFDDQFSVERPDGSNFTLKIRSTKLEDSAMYFCASSEARGGLNTQYFGPGTRLTVL.